Listed here is a single TCR beta chain. Its target antigen remains unknown. Base qualities were left out, and no much larger clone turns up one base away. The library was produced with the immunoSEQ multiplex PCR assay. For most patients, genomic DNA was isolated with the Qiagen DNeasy Blood and Tissue Kit and sent frozen to Adaptive Biotechnologies for TCR sequencing. For most patients, genomic DNA was subjected to high-throughput TCR-beta CDR3 sequencing by Adaptive Biotechnologies. The paper's processing steps were these. Adaptive's ImmunoSEQ software supplied the TCR sequencing data for 15 to 20 patients, while MiXCR and VDJtools were used to process a few other patients. To correct CD4 versus CD8 sorting errors, sequences present in both subsets at a frequency ratio below 5:1 were removed. CDR3 nucleotide sequences shared between donor and recipient were removed because the origin of such sequences could not be assigned. At least 2-fold expansion over unstimulated cells and a minimum CFSE-low frequency of 0.002% (template counts) or 0.001% (read counts) were required for clones to be classified as alloreactive. Clones detected in sequenced pre-transplant spleen, lymph node, or MLR CFSE-low populations of the donor or recipient were defined as mappable. The cumulative frequency of alloreactive clones was calculated as a percentage of all sequences, weighted by copy number. In its TCRdb copy, this immuneACCESS table keeps in-frame sequences only and misses some clones. Where compared with another copy, unresolved V genes explain less than half of these, and the others have no known cause. That table is the source of V, J and clone size, and D and trimming were worked out from the DNA. The table for this sample lists nearly 110,000 clones; roughly 86% of them were counted only once. The ten largest clones represent approximately 0.76% of the sample.

The germline ends are 10 bases apart after V is trimmed by 6 bases and J by 5 bases. The CDR3 spans 12 residues, from the cysteine through the phenylalanine. Only the CDR3 DNA stays, 36 bases, in frame from base 1. The germline V gene supplies CDR1 SNHLY and CDR2 FYNNEI. What the time point label conveys for this sample: cells obtained before transplantation from donor or recipient. CD3+CD4+ and CD3+CD8+ populations were FACS-sorted from unstimulated pre-transplant donor and recipient cells taken from spleen or lymph nodes. The source of the sample is a study of graft-versus-host responses after intestinal transplantation (dated by TCRdb to the early 2020s). About the investigation overall: Recipients received multivisceral, liver-intestinal, or isolated intestinal transplants. Every recipient was given anti-thymocyte globulin induction, followed by 2 to 3 years of maintenance tacrolimus and steroids. After intestinal transplantation, graft-versus-host and host-versus-graft alloreactive T cell clones in the graft, circulation and bone marrow were tracked using bulk TCR-beta CDR3 sequencing. To identify alloreactive clones, pre-transplant mixed lymphocyte reaction products were sequenced and then compared with unstimulated pre-transplant donor and recipient T cells. A cohort of 24 intestinal transplant recipients, including one retransplant, was enrolled, and a few patients lacking pretransplant specimens were excluded. A peak of at least 4% donor T cells among recipient peripheral blood mononuclear cells was the definition used for donor T cell macrochimerism. Samples from a few later patients were sequenced in-house on an Illumina MiSeq with MiXCR processing rather than by the commercial service. Overall results and qualifications from the work: In patients with donor T cell macrochimerism, the allografts had high GvH to HvG T cell clonal ratios. The relatively low number and heterogeneity of intestinal transplant patients limited the conclusions. Early after transplant, peak levels of circulating GvH clones were associated with declines in HvG clones. GvH clones turned up in recipient bone marrow, with some appearing earlier in ileal mucosa or blood, a pattern consistent with an intestinal mucosal origin.

This specimen consisted of unstimulated CD4+ T cells sorted from spleen or lymph node cells, obtained before transplant. The source of this sequence is a human donor who was the organ donor for an intestinal transplant. The chain links TRBV2 with TRBJ1-1, with TRBD1 tentatively as D gene (6 bases match). The CDR3 protein sequence reads: CASRGDRTEAFF. The DNA sequence is given as TGTGCCAGCAGAGGTGACAGGACTGAAGCTTTCTTT.